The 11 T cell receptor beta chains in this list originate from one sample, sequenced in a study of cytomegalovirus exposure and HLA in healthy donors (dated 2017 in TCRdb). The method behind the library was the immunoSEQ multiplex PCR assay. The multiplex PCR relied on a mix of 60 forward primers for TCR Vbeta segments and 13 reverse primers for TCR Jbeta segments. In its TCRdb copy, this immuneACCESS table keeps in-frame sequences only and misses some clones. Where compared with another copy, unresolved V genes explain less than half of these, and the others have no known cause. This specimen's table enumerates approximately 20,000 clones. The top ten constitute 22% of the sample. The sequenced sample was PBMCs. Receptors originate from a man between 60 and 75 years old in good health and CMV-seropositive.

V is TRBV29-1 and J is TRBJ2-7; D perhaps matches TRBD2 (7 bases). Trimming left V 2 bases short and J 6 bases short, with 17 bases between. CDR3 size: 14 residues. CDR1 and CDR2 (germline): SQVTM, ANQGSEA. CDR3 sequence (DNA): TGCAGCGTTGAATTTGGAAGGGGGAGGGTCGAGCAGTACTTC. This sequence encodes CSVEFGRGRVEQYF.

The CDR3 coding sequence is TGCAGCGTTATGGAGGGAACCTATGGCTACACCTTC. Amino acids: CSVMEGTYGYTF. The V and J genes are TRBV29-1 and TRBJ1-2; D not certain. CDR3 length: 12 amino acids. The V gene lost 5 bases and the J gene lost 4 bases, with 11 bases spanning the gap. Germline lookup yields CDR1 SQVTM and CDR2 ANQGSEA. Together with reference TRBV29-1 and TRBJ1-2, the CDR3 gives the full variable domain: SAVISQKPSRDICQRGTSLTIQCQVDSQVTMMFWYRQQPGQSLTLIATANQGSEATYESGFVIDKFPISRPNLTFSTLTVSNMSPEDSSIYLCSVMEGTYGYTFGSGTRLTVV.

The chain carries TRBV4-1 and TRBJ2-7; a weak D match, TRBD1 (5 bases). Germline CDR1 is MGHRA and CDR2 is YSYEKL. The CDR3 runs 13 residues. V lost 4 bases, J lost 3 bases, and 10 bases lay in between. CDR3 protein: CASSLTEIYEQYF. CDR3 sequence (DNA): TGCGCCAGCAGCCTGACAGAAATCTACGAGCAGTACTTC.

The CDR3 DNA follows: TGTGCCAGCAGCACCATAGGGGGCGGGACTCCTTACTACGAGCAGTACTTC. It codes for CASSTIGGGTPYYEQYF. The chain is built from TRBV7-9 and TRBJ2-7, with D possibly matching TRBD1 (7 bases). The CDR3 has 17 residues. Germline loops: CDR1 SEHNR, CDR2 FQNEAQ (reference sequence). V lost 5 bases and J 3 bases, leaving 23 bases between the germline ends.

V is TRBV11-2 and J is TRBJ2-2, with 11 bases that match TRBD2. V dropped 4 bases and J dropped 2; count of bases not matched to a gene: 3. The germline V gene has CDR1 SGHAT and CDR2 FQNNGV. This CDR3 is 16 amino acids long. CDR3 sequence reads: CASSYTSGSNTGELFF. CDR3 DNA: TGTGCCAGCAGCTATACTAGCGGGAGTAACACCGGGGAGCTGTTTTTT.

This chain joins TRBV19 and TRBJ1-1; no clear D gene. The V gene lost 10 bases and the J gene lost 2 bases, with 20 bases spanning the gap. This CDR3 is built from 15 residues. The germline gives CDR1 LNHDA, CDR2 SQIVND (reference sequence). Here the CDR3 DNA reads TGTGCCACCACCGGGAGGGCGTCGGGCAACACTGAAGCTTTCTTT. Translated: CATTGRASGNTEAFF.

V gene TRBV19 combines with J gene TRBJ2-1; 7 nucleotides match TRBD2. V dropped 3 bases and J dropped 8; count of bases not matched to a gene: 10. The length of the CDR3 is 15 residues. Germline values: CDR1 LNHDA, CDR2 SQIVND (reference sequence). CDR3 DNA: TGTGCCAGTAGTATGGCCAGAGGCGGGAGTTATGAGCAGTTCTTC. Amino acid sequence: CASSMARGGSYEQFF.

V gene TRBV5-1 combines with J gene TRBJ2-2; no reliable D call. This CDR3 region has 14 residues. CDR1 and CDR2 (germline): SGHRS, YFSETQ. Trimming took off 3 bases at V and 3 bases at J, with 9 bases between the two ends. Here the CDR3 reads CASSSDGDTGELFF. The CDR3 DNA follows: TGCGCCAGCAGCTCAGACGGAGACACCGGGGAGCTGTTTTTT.

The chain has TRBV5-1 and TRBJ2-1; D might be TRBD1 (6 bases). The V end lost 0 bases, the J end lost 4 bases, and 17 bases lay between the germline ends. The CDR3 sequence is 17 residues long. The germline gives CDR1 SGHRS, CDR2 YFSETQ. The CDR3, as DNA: TGCGCCAGCAGCTTGGTACCTTTGGACAGCTCATACAATGAGCAGTTCTTC. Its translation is CASSLVPLDSSYNEQFF.

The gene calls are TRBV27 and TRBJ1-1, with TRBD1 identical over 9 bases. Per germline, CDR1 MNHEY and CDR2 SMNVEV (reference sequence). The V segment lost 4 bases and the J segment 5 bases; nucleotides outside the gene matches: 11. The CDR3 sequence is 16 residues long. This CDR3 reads CASSSSTGGRETEAFF. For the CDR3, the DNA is TGTGCCAGCAGTTCGTCGACAGGGGGTCGGGAAACTGAAGCTTTCTTT.

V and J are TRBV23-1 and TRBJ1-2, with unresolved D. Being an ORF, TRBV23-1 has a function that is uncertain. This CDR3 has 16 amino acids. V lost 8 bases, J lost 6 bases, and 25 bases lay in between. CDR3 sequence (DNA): TGCGCCAGCTACTTAACTTCGCGGCAGCTTAAAAATGGCTACACCTTC. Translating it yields CASYLTSRQLKNGYTF.